Shown below are 9 T cell receptor beta chains from a single sample sequenced in a study of blood T cell repertoires in COVID-19. Assay used: immunoSEQ multiplex PCR; TCRdb lists only in-frame clones, some missing. Seen here are 150,000 to 200,000 clones, 80% to 90% observed once, and the top ten hold roughly 9.8%. The sequenced sample consisted of peripheral blood. Every receptor here comes from a human donor with active or convalescent COVID-19. The donor label of this sample is uncertain.

This chain uses TRBV2 with TRBJ1-2; D is perhaps TRBD1 (6 bases). The CDR3 runs to 15 residues. V was pared by 5 bases and J by 5 bases, with 18 bases between. Germline CDR1 is SNHLY and CDR2 is FYNNEI. The CDR3 sequence is CASSSTGSLGYGYTF. CDR3 nucleotide sequence: TGTGCCAGCAGTAGCACAGGGAGCTTAGGGTATGGCTACACCTTC.

The chain carries TRBV6-5 and TRBJ2-7, with TRBD2 matching 7 bases. Per germline, CDR1 MNHEY and CDR2 SVGAGI. CDR3 size: 15 residues. V lost 7 bases to trimming and J lost 2 bases; unmatched junction nucleotides: 11. As DNA, the CDR3 is TGTGCCAGCACCCCCCTTGGGGGGGGAACCTACGAGCAGTACTTC. It codes for CASTPLGGGTYEQYF.

The chain is built from TRBV2 and TRBJ2-3; weak D call: TRBD2 (7 bases). V shed 7 bases and J shed 10 bases, with 18 bases lying between them. The V gene's germline CDR1 is SNHLY and CDR2 FYNNEI. The CDR3 extends over 13 amino acids. The CDR3 sequence is CASMAGAIGAQYF. CDR3 DNA sequence: TGTGCCAGCATGGCGGGGGCCATAGGGGCGCAGTATTTT.

The V call is TRBV27, the J call TRBJ1-6; D not certain. Trimming pared 6 bases from V and 7 bases from J, leaving 10 bases between. Germline V CDR1 and CDR2: MNHEY, SMNVEV (reference sequence). The CDR3 runs 13 residues. CDR3 loop: CASSLNKNSPLHF. The CDR3 DNA sequence: TGTGCCAGCAGCTTAAACAAGAATTCACCCCTCCACTTT.

Only a few counts were recorded for this clone. The J gene is TRBJ2-2, the V gene TRBV5-1; D not certain. Deletions cut 2 bases from V and 3 bases from J, with 11 bases between. The CDR3 is 15 amino acids. The germline V gene encodes CDR1 SGHRS and CDR2 YFSETQ. CDR3 nucleotides: TGCGCCAGCAGCTTAAGCCAGGTGCACACCGGGGAGCTGTTTTTT. This gives the protein CASSLSQVHTGELFF.

This chain links TRBV28 with TRBJ1-6; 10 nucleotides agree with TRBD1. V shed 4 bases and J 10 bases; nucleotides not matched to a gene: 10. CDR1 is MDHEN and CDR2 is SYDVKM in the germline V gene. This CDR3 spans 16 amino acids. CDR3 nucleotides: TGTGCCAGCAGTTCGCCGGGGGACAGGGGTCGATCACCCCTCCACTTT. It specifies CASSSPGDRGRSPLHF. The full variable domain, with the rest looked up from reference TRBV28 and TRBJ1-6, is DVKVTQSSRYLVKRTGEKVFLECVQDMDHENMFWYRQDPGLGLRLIYFSYDVKMKEKGDIPEGYSVSREKKERFSLILESASTNQTSMYLCASSSPGDRGRSPLHFGNGTRLTVT.

V is TRBV5-4 and J is TRBJ2-3, with 7 bases matching TRBD1. Looked up from germline, CDR1 is SGHNT and CDR2 is YYREEE (reference sequence). Trimming removed 5 bases from V and 6 bases from J; junction bases left unmatched: 9. CDR3 length: 14 residues. The CDR3 loop is CASSHAYRGDTQYF. CDR3 in DNA: TGTGCCAGCAGTCACGCTTACAGGGGCGATACGCAGTATTTT.

The chain uses TRBV5-1 and TRBJ1-1, with a weak D call TRBD1 (5 bases). Trimming left V 4 bases short and J 5 bases short, with 18 bases between. CDR3 length: 15 amino acids. The germline gives CDR1 SGHRS, CDR2 YFSETQ. CDR3 residues: CASSPWGRRGTEAFF. The CDR3 DNA sequence: TGCGCCAGCAGCCCATGGGGGAGGAGAGGAACTGAAGCTTTCTTT.

The V call is TRBV7-9, the J call TRBJ1-1, with 9 nucleotides matching TRBD1. With V trimmed by 6 bases and J by 5 bases, 7 bases remained unmatched. From germline, CDR1 is SEHNR and CDR2 FQNEAQ (reference sequence). The CDR3 is 14 amino acids. The DNA of the CDR3 is TGTGCCAGCAGTTATGGACAGGGGAGGACTGAAGCTTTCTTT. Amino acids: CASSYGQGRTEAFF.